This T cell receptor (beta chain) was identified in a study of a mutant IDH1 vaccine in newly diagnosed glioma. V shed 6 bases and J 0 bases; nucleotides not matched to a gene: 8. This CDR3 has 18 amino acids. Germline lookup yields CDR1 WSHSY and CDR2 SAAADI. Time point reported: week 35, safety follow-up. Mutant IDH1 20-mer peptide, at 300 ug, made up each vaccine dose, with topical imiquimod. The repertoire was sequenced with immunoSEQ multiplex PCR; TCRdb's copy has only in-frame clones and lacks some. The sample holds 25,000 to 30,000 clones, over 60% seen once. A word on this clone: Its target is unknown.

The V and J genes are TRBV10-2 and TRBJ2-1; 13 bases map to TRBD2. The receptor was isolated from a man aged 50 to 59 with glioma. Sequences were derived from PBMCs, sampled from a glioma patient whose treatment included an IDH1 peptide vaccine. CDR3 bases: TGCGCCAGCAGCGTTACCGGGACTAGCGGGATCTCCTACAATGAGCAGTTCTTC. As protein: CASSVTGTSGISYNEQFF.